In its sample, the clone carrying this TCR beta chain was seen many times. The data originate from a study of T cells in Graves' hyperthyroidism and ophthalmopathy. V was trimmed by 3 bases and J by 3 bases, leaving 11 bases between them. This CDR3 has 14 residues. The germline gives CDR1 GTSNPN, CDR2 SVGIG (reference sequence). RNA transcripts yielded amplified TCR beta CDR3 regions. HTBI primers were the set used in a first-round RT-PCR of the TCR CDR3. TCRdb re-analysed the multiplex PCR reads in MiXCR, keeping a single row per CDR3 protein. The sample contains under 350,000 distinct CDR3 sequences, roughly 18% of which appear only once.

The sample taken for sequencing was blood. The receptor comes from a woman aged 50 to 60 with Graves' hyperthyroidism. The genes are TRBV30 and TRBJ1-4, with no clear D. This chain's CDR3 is CAWRTEDPNEKLFF. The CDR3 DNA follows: TGTGCCTGGAGAACGGAGGACCCTAATGAAAAACTGTTTTTT.